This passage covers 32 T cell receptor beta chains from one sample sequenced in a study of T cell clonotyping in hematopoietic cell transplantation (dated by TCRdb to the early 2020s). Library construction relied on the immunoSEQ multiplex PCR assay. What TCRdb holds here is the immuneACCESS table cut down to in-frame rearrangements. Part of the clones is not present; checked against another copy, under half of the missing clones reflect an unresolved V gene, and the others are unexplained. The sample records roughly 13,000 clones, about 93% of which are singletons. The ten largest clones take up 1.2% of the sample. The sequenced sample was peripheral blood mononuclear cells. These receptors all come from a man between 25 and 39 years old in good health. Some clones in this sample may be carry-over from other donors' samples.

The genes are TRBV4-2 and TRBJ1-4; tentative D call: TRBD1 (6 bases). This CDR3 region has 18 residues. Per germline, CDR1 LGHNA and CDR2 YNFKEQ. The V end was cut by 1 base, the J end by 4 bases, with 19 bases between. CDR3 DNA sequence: TGTGCCAGCAGCCAAGCTCCAAGACTCCAGGGGAATAATGAAAAACTGTTTTTT. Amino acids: CASSQAPRLQGNNEKLFF.

The CDR3 DNA reads TGCAGCGTTGTTACAGAGACTAACTATGGCTACACCTTC. Protein product: CSVVTETNYGYTF. The rearrangement joins TRBV29-1 to TRBJ1-2; no definite D call. Per the germline V gene, CDR1 is SQVTM and CDR2 is ANQGSEA. V was trimmed by 4 bases and J by 0 bases, leaving 9 bases between them. The CDR3 spans 13 residues. Combining the CDR3 with reference TRBV29-1 and TRBJ1-2 gives the whole variable domain SAVISQKPSRDICQRGTSLTIQCQVDSQVTMMFWYRQQPGQSLTLIATANQGSEATYESGFVIDKFPISRPNLTFSTLTVSNMSPEDSSIYLCSVVTETNYGYTFGSGTRLTVV.

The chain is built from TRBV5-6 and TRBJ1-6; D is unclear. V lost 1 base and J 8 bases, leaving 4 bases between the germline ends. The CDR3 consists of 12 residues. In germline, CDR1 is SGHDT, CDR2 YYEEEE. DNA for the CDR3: TGTGCCAGCAGCTTGTTGTATTCACCCCTCCACTTT. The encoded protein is CASSLLYSPLHF.

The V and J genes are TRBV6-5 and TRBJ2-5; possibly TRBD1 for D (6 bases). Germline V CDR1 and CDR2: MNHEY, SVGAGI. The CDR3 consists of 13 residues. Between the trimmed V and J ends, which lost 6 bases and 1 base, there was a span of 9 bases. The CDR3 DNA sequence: TGTGCCAGCAGACGGACAGTCCAAGAGACCCAGTACTTC. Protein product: CASRRTVQETQYF.

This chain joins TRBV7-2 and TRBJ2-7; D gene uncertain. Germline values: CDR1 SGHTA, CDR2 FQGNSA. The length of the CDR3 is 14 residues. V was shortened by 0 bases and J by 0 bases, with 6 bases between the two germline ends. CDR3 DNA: TGTGCCAGCAGCTTAGCGACCCGCTCCTACGAGCAGTACTTC. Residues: CASSLATRSYEQYF.

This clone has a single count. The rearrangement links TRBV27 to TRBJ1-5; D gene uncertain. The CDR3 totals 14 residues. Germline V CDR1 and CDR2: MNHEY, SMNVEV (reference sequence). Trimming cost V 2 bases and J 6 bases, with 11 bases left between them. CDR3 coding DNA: TGTGCCAGCAGTTTAATCCCGGGCGGTCAGCCCCAGCATTTT. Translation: CASSLIPGGQPQHF.

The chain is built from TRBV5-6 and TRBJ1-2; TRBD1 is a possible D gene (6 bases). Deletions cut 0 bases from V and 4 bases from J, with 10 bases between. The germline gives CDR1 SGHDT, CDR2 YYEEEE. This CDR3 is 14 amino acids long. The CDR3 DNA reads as TGTGCCAGCAGCTTGGCAGGGGCGCTCTATGGCTACACCTTC. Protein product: CASSLAGALYGYTF.

CDR3 sequence: CASSFADTQYF. The CDR3 bases are TGTGCCAGCAGCTTTGCAGATACGCAGTATTTT. The V call is TRBV2, the J call TRBJ2-3, with D unclear. CDR1 and CDR2 (germline): SNHLY, FYNNEI. Trimming stripped 6 bases from V and 4 bases from J, with 5 bases between. The CDR3 length is 11 residues.

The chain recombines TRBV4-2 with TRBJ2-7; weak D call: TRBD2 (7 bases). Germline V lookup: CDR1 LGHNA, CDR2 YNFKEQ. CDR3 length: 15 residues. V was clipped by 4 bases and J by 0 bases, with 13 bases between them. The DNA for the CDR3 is TGTGCCAGCAGCCTAGGGGGGGAAAGCTCCTACGAGCAGTACTTC. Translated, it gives CASSLGGESSYEQYF.

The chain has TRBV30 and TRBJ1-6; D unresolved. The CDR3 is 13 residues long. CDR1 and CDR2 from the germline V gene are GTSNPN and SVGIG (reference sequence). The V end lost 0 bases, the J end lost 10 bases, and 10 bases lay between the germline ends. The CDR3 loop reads CAWSVKDESPLHF. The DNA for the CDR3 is TGTGCCTGGAGTGTCAAGGATGAGTCACCCCTCCACTTT. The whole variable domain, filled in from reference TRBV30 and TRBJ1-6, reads SQTIHQWPATLVQPVGSPLSLECTVEGTSNPNLYWYRQAAGRGLQLLFYSVGIGQISSEVPQNLSASRPQDRQFILSSKKLLLSDSGFYLCAWSVKDESPLHFGNGTRLTVT.

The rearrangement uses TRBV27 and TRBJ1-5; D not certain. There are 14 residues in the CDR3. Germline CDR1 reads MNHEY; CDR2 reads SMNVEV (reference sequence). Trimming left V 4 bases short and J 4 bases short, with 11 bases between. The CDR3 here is CASSSARFNQPQHF. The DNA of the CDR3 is TGTGCCAGCAGTTCGGCACGGTTTAATCAGCCCCAGCATTTT.

The CDR3 loop is CSAGPGMNTEAFF. The CDR3 region has the DNA TGCAGCGCCGGTCCGGGCATGAACACTGAAGCTTTCTTT. The rearrangement joins TRBV29-1 to TRBJ1-1; D gene ambiguous. CDR1 is SQVTM and CDR2 is ANQGSEA in the germline V gene. The V and J ends lost 7 bases and 0 bases respectively, with 12 bases between them. The CDR3 covers 13 residues.

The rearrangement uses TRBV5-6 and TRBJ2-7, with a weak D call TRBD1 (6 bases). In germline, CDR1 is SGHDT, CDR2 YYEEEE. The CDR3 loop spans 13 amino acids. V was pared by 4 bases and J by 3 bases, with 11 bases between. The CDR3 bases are TGTGCCAGCAGCGTGGACAGTCGCTACGAGCAGTACTTC. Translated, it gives CASSVDSRYEQYF.

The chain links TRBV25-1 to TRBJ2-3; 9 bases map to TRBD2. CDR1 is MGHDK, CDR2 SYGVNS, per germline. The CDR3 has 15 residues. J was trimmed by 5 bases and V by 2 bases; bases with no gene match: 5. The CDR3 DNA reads TGTGCCAGCAGTGAAGGCGGGGGGGGAAGAGATACGCAGTATTTT. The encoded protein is CASSEGGGGRDTQYF.

CDR3 nucleotide sequence: TGTGCCATCACGTCGGGGGATAGAACTGAAGCTTTCTTT. Residues: CAITSGDRTEAFF. V is TRBV10-3 and J is TRBJ1-1; weak D call: TRBD1 (5 bases). V gave up 7 bases and J gave up 5 bases, with 14 bases separating them. The CDR3 consists of 13 residues. CDR1 is ENHRY, CDR2 SYGVKD, per germline.

This CDR3 is CASSLKPGSNQPQHF. For the CDR3, the DNA is TGTGCCAGCAGTTTAAAGCCAGGGAGCAATCAGCCCCAGCATTTT. The rearrangement links TRBV27 to TRBJ1-5; possibly TRBD1 for D (5 bases). With 2 bases removed from V and 1 base from J, the gap between germline ends came to 9 bases. This CDR3 has 15 residues. Germline CDR1 and CDR2: MNHEY and SMNVEV (reference sequence).

The CDR3 bases are TGTGCCAGCAGTGAAACGGGGACCAGCTTGGAGCAGTTCTTC. As protein: CASSETGTSLEQFF. The chain recombines TRBV6-1 with TRBJ2-1; tentatively, D is TRBD1 or TRBD2 (5 bases each). This CDR3 spans 14 amino acids. Trimming took 2 bases from V and 10 from J, leaving 15 bases between them. CDR1 MNHNS and CDR2 SASEGT come from the germline V gene.

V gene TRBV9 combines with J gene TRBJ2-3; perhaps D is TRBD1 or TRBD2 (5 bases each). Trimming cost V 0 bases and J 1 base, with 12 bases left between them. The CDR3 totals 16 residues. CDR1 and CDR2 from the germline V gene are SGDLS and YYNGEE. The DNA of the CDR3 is TGTGCCAGCAGCGTAGAGGGAGCGACAGGCACAGATACGCAGTATTTT. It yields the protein CASSVEGATGTDTQYF. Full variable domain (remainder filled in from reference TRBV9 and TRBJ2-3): DSGVTQTPKHLITATGQRVTLRCSPRSGDLSVYWYQQSLDQGLQFLIQYYNGEERAKGNILERFSAQQFPDLHSELNLSSLELGDSALYFCASSVEGATGTDTQYFGPGTRLTVL.

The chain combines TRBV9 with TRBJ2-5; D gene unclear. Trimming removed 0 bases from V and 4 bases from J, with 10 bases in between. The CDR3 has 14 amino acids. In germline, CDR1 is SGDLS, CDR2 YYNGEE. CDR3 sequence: CASSVEGSPETQYF. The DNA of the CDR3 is TGTGCCAGCAGCGTAGAAGGTAGCCCAGAGACCCAGTACTTC. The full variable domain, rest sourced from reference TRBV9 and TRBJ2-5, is DSGVTQTPKHLITATGQRVTLRCSPRSGDLSVYWYQQSLDQGLQFLIQYYNGEERAKGNILERFSAQQFPDLHSELNLSSLELGDSALYFCASSVEGSPETQYFGPGTRLLVL.

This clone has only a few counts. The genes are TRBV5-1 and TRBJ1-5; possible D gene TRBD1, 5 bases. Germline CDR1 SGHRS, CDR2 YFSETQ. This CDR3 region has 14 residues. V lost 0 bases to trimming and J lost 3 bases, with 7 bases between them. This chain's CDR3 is CASSLGGDNQPQHF. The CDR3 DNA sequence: TGCGCCAGCAGCTTGGGAGGGGACAATCAGCCCCAGCATTTT.

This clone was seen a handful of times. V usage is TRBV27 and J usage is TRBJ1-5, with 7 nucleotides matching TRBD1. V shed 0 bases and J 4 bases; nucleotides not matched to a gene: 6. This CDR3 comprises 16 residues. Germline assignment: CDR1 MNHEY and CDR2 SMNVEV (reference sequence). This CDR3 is CASSLSAGGPNQPQHF. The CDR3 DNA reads TGTGCCAGCAGTTTATCAGCAGGGGGGCCGAATCAGCCCCAGCATTTT.

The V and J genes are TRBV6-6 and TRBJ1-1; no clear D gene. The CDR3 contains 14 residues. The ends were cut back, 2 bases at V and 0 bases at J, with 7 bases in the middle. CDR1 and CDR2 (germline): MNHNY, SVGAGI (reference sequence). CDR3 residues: CASSYGNLNTEAFF. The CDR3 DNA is TGTGCCAGCAGTTACGGGAATTTGAACACTGAAGCTTTCTTT.

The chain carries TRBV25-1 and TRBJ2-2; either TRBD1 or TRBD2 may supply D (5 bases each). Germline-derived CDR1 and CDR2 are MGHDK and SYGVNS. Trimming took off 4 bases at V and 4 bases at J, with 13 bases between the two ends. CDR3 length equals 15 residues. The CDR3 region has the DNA TGTGCCAGCAGTGCTAGCAGGGATGGCACCGGGGAGCTGTTTTTT. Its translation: CASSASRDGTGELFF.

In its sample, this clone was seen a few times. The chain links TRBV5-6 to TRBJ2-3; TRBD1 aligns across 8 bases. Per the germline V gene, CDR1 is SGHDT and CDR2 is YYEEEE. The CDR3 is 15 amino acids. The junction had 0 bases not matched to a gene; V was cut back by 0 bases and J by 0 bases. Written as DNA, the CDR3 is TGTGCCAGCAGCTTGGGGGACAGGAGCACAGATACGCAGTATTTT. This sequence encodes CASSLGDRSTDTQYF.

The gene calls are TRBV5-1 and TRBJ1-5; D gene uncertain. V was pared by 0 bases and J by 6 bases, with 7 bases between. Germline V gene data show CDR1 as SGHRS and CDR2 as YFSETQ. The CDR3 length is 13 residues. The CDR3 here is CASSLDSRQPQHF. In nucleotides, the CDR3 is TGCGCCAGCAGCTTGGACTCTCGTCAGCCCCAGCATTTT.

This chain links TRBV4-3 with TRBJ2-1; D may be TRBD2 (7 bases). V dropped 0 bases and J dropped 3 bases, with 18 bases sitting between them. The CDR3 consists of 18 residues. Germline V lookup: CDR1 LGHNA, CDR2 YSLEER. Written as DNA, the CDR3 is TGCGCCAGCAGCCAAGATCTGGGAGGGGGAGTCAGCTACAATGAGCAGTTCTTC. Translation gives CASSQDLGGGVSYNEQFF.

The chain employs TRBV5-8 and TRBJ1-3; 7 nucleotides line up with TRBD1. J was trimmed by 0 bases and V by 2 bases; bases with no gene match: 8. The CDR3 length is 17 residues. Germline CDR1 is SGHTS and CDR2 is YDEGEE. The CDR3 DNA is TGTGCCAGCAGCTTCTACACAGGGGACCGCTCTGGAAACACCATATATTTT. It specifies CASSFYTGDRSGNTIYF. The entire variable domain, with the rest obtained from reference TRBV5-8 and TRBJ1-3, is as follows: EAGVTQSPTHLIKTRGQQATLRCSPISGHTSVYWYQQALGLGLQFLLWYDEGEERNRGNFPPRFSGRQFPNYSSELNVNALELEDSALYLCASSFYTGDRSGNTIYFGEGSWLTVV.

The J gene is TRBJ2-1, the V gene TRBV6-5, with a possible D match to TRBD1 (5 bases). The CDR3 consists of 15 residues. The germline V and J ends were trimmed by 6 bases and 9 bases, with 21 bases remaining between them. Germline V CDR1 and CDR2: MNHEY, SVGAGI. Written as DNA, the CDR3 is TGTGCCAGCAGGCCGCCAGGCGTTGGGGCCATTGAGCAGTTCTTC. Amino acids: CASRPPGVGAIEQFF.

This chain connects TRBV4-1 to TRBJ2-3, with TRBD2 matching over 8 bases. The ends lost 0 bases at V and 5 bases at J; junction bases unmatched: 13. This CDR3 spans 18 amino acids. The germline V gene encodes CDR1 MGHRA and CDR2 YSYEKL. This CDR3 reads CASSQEKASGGAGDTQYF. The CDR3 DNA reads TGCGCCAGCAGCCAAGAAAAGGCCTCCGGGGGGGCTGGAGATACGCAGTATTTT.

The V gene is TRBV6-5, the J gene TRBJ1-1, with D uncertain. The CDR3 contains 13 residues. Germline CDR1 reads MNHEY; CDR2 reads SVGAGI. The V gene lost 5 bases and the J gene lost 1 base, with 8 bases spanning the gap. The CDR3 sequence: CASSVRANTEAFF. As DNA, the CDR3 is TGTGCCAGCAGTGTCAGAGCGAACACTGAAGCTTTCTTT.

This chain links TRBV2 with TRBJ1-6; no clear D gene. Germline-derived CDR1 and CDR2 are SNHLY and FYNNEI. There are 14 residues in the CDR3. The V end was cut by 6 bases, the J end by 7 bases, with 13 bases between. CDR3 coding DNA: TGTGCCAGCAGAGTCGACGGAACAAATTCACCCCTCCACTTT. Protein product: CASRVDGTNSPLHF.

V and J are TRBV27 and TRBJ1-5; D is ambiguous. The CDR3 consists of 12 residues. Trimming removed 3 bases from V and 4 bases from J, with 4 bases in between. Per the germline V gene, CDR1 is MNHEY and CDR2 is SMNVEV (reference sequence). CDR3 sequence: CASSFPNQPQHF. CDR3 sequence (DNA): TGTGCCAGCAGTTTCCCAAATCAGCCCCAGCATTTT.